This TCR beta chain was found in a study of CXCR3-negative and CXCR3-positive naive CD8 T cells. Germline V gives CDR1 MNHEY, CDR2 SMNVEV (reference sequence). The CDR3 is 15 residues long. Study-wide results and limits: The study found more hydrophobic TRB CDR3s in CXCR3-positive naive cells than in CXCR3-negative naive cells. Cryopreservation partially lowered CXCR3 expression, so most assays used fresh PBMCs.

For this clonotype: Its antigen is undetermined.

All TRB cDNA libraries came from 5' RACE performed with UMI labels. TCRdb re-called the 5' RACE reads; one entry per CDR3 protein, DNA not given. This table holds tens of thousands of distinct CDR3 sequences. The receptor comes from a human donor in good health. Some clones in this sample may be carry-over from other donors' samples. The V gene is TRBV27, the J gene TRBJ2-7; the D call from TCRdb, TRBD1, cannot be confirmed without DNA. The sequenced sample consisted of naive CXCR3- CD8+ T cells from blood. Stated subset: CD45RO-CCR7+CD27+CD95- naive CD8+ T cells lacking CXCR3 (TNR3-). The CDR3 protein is CASSLQGVNTYEQYF.